These T cell receptor beta chains were read from a single sample in a study of early T cells in non-severe SARS-CoV-2 infection. TCRdb analysed the 5' RACE reads with MiXCR anew, one entry per CDR3 protein. The sample carries about 63,000 distinct CDR3 sequences, 10% to 15% recorded once. The source material was whole blood. Receptors originate from an adult who was a healthcare worker with PCR-confirmed SARS-CoV-2 infection or an uninfected control (not recorded which). CDR3s include the opening cysteine and the closing phenylalanine or tryptophan. A D gene is named only where the DNA matches it firmly. Clone size is shown for a subset of rows, as once, few, many or a class of expanded clone.

>15|few|TRBV29-1|.|TRBJ2-1
TGCAGCGTTGAAGATGGGGCGTACCAACACAATGAGCAGTTCTTC
CSVEDGAYQHNEQFF
>14|.|TRBV7-2|.|TRBJ2-5
TGTGCCAGCAGCTCCCGGAGGGGGCAAGAGACCCAGTACTTC
CASSSRRGQETQYF
>17|.|TRBV20-1|.|TRBJ2-6
TGCAGTGCTAGAGATATGACAGCTACCTCTGGGGCCAACGTCCTGACTTTC
CSARDMTATSGANVLTF
>14|few|TRBV5-1|.|TRBJ2-7
TGCGCCAGCAGCCGGGGGACAACCTCCTACGAGCAGTACTTC
CASSRGTTSYEQYF
>14|.|TRBV7-8|.|TRBJ2-3
TGTGCCAGCAGCTTGTACTCCCGTTCGGATACGCAGTATTTT
CASSLYSRSDTQYF
>15|.|TRBV7-3|.|TRBJ2-3
TGTGCCAGCAGCTCCTACCCCCTCGGCACAGATACGCAGTATTTT
CASSSYPLGTDTQYF
>14|many|TRBV28|.|TRBJ2-5
TGTGCCAGCAGTAAACAGGGTTACCAAGAGACCCAGTACTTC
CASSKQGYQETQYF
>11|once|TRBV5-1|.|TRBJ2-1
TGCGCCAGCAGCTGGGGAAGTGAGCAGTTCTTC
CASSWGSEQFF
>13|.|TRBV13|.|TRBJ1-1
TGTGCCAGAAATAGACCGGTGAACACTGAAGCTTTCTTT
CARNRPVNTEAFF
>16|few|TRBV12-2|.|TRBJ1-3
TGTGCAAGTCGCCCTCGACAGGCTAGCTCTGGAAACACCATATATTTT
CASRPRQASSGNTIYF
>11|.|TRBV5-1|.|TRBJ2-7
TGCGCCAGTGGCAGGGTTGGCGAGCAGTACTTC
CASGRVGEQYF
>17|few|TRBV18|.|TRBJ2-1
TGTGCCAGCTCACCCGACCAAACAGGGAGCGCCTACAATGAGCAGTTCTTC
CASSPDQTGSAYNEQFF
>15|.|TRBV14|TRBD1|TRBJ2-3
TGTGCCAGCAGCCAAGATAGGACAGGGGGTGATACGCAGTATTTT
CASSQDRTGGDTQYF
>12|many|TRBV2|.|TRBJ1-6
TGTGCCAGCAGTGGGGGGCCCCTGGGCCTCCACTTT
CASSGGPLGLHF
>14|.|TRBV7-9|.|TRBJ1-2
TGTGCCAGCAGGAGGGGGGAGACTAACTATGGCTACACCTTC
CASRRGETNYGYTF